The 25 T cell receptor beta chains listed next were all sequenced from one sample in a study of human T cells and chemical hapten exposure (dated by TCRdb to the early 2020s). The method was RACE. Data came from a NextSeq 500. TCRdb took the public reads, trimmed them with fastp at Q25, ran MiXCR for clone calling and kept in-frame beta chains. Rows merge per CDR3 protein into single entries with the most common DNA and genes. This sample lists under 85,000 distinct CDR3 sequences; approximately 10% were detected once. Around 1.5% of the sample rests with the top ten. This specimen's time point label, per the study, means: patch test 1, 2 weeks after DPC sensitization. The sample's treatment or condition label, decoded: therapeutic diphenylcyclopropenone sensitization with weekly scalp DPC. The specimen comprised whole blood, sampled in connection with sensitization to the hapten diphenylcyclopropenone (DPC). The receptors come from a woman in her forties or fifties with alopecia areata. Some clones in this sample may be carry-over from other donors' samples.

This clonotype was seen at least ten times. V usage is TRBV30 and J usage is TRBJ2-1; D gene unclear. Deletions cut 1 base from V and 15 bases from J, with 10 bases between. Germline V gene sequence: CDR1 GTSNPN, CDR2 SVGIG (reference sequence). CDR3 length equals 10 residues. The CDR3 DNA reads TGTGCCTGGAGTGCGGCAATTCCGTTCTTC. This gives the protein CAWSAAIPFF.

This clonotype was counted between two and nine times. V gene TRBV12-3 or TRBV12-4 combines with J gene TRBJ1-5; D call uncertain. The CDR3 runs to 13 residues. Trimming removed 3 bases from V and 4 bases from J, with 7 bases in between. The CDR3 sequence: CASSFGENQPQHF. The DNA for the CDR3 is TGTGCCAGCAGTTTTGGGGAGAATCAGCCCCAGCATTTT.

This clonotype has more than one count but fewer than ten. V usage is TRBV20-1 and J usage is TRBJ2-3; TRBD2 matches 11 bases. Trimming removed 6 bases from V and 3 bases from J; junction bases left unmatched: 17. Germline V lookup: CDR1 DFQATT, CDR2 SNEGSKA (reference sequence). This CDR3 is built from 18 residues. In nucleotides, the CDR3 is TGCAGTGCCCCCGTAGTACGCGGTAGCGGGAGGGCAACAGATACGCAGTATTTT. As protein: CSAPVVRGSGRATDTQYF.

This clonotype came up a few times. CDR3 nucleotides: TGTGCCAGCAGCCCAAACTACGAGCAGTACTTC. Translation: CASSPNYEQYF. This sequence joins TRBV7-2 and TRBJ2-7, with no clear D. The CDR3 sequence is 11 residues long. Germline V gene data show CDR1 as SGHTA and CDR2 as FQGNSA. Trimming took 5 bases from V and 3 from J, leaving 5 bases between them.

This clonotype appeared a few times. The chain is built from TRBV5-1 and TRBJ2-3; 10 bases fit TRBD2. V lost 5 bases and J lost 4; bases outside the gene matches: 7. The length of the CDR3 is 15 residues. In germline, CDR1 is SGHRS, CDR2 YFSETQ. CDR3 sequence: CASRFLAGESDTQYF. The CDR3, as DNA: TGCGCCAGCAGGTTCCTAGCGGGAGAATCAGATACGCAGTATTTT.

This chain connects TRBV3-1 to TRBJ2-4; D gene unclear. Trimming removed 5 bases at V and 2 bases at J, with 7 bases between. CDR1 and CDR2 from the germline V gene are LGHDT and YNNKEL (reference sequence). This CDR3 is 13 amino acids long. DNA of the CDR3: TGTGCCAGCAGCTCGGCTCCCAAAAACATTCAGTACTTC. Protein sequence: CASSSAPKNIQYF.

This clonotype has at least ten counts. The chain is built from TRBV20-1 and TRBJ1-2; D unresolved. CDR1 and CDR2 (germline): DFQATT, SNEGSKA (reference sequence). Between the trimmed V and J ends, which lost 3 bases and 6 bases, there was a span of 8 bases. CDR3 size: 11 residues. DNA for the CDR3: TGCAGTGCTAGTAATCAGAATGGCTACACCTTC. It specifies CSASNQNGYTF.

This clonotype has ten or more counts. The CDR3 nucleotides are TGTGCCAGCTCACCCAACACAGGGAACACTGAAGCTTTCTTT. It yields the protein CASSPNTGNTEAFF. The chain links TRBV18 to TRBJ1-1, with D possibly matching TRBD1 (5 bases). Trimming removed 3 bases at V and 1 base at J, with 9 bases between. Germline lookup yields CDR1 KGHSH and CDR2 LQKENI. CDR3 size: 14 residues. Filled out from reference TRBV18 and TRBJ1-1, the complete variable domain reads NAGVMQNPRHLVRRRGQEARLRCSPMKGHSHVYWYRQLPEEGLKFMVYLQKENIIDESGMPKERFSAEFPKEGPSILRIQQVVRGDSAAYFCASSPNTGNTEAFFGQGTRLTVV.

The chain has TRBV5-6 and TRBJ2-4; 9 bases line up with TRBD1. CDR1 is SGHDT, CDR2 YYEEEE, per germline. There are 15 residues in the CDR3. V lost 4 bases, J lost 1 base, and 3 bases stayed unmatched. The CDR3 loop is CASSPGQGAKNIQYF. The CDR3, as DNA: TGTGCCAGCAGCCCCGGACAGGGGGCCAAAAACATTCAGTACTTC.

On this clonotype itself: A read error is possible here, since a much larger clone lies one base away. The genes are TRBV6-2 or TRBV6-3 and TRBJ2-7; D not certain. CDR3 length: 15 residues. In germline, CDR1 is MNHEY, CDR2 SVGEGT. The CDR3 sequence is CTSTNRAKSSYEQYF. CDR3 bases: TGTACCAGCACTAACCGGGCCAAGAGCTCCTACGAGCAGTACTTC.

This clonotype was observed a handful of times. The rearrangement joins TRBV12-3 or TRBV12-4 to TRBJ2-1; D may be TRBD2 (5 bases). The V gene lost 7 bases and the J gene lost 4 bases, with 8 bases spanning the gap. The CDR3 covers 12 residues. Here the CDR3 DNA reads TGTGCCAGCAACAGCGGATACAATGAGCAGTTCTTC. Amino acid sequence: CASNSGYNEQFF.

This clonotype was seen a handful of times. The genes are TRBV11-2 and TRBJ2-2; TRBD2 might be the D (5 bases). Looked up from germline, CDR1 is SGHAT and CDR2 is FQNNGV. V lost 5 bases and J 4 bases, leaving 14 bases between the germline ends. CDR3 length: 15 amino acids. The CDR3 bases are TGTGCCAGCAGCGGGCCAAACGGGGTCACCGGGGAGCTGTTTTTT. Encoded protein: CASSGPNGVTGELFF.

This rearrangement joins TRBV6-6 to TRBJ2-7; 9 bases are shared with TRBD1. Germline loops: CDR1 MNHNY, CDR2 SVGAGI (reference sequence). This CDR3 is 14 amino acids long. V trimming: 6 bases; J trimming: 2 bases; junction bases outside the gene matches: 5. The CDR3 protein is CASRENRGPYEQYF. The CDR3 bases are TGTGCCAGCAGGGAGAACAGGGGGCCCTACGAGCAGTACTTC.

The chain uses TRBV29-1 and TRBJ1-5; tentatively, D is TRBD1 (6 bases). There are 16 residues in the CDR3. Germline assignment: CDR1 SQVTM and CDR2 ANQGSEA. V lost 4 bases and J lost 0, with 16 bases in between. The CDR3 loop is CSVGLGGGHSNQPQHF. Written as DNA, the CDR3 is TGCAGCGTTGGACTGGGCGGGGGCCATAGCAATCAGCCCCAGCATTTT.

This chain joins TRBV14 and TRBJ1-1, with no clear D. CDR3 length: 15 amino acids. CDR1 is SGHDN and CDR2 is FVKESK in the germline V gene. Deletions cut 0 bases from V and 3 bases from J, with 11 bases between. The CDR3: CASSQDLGFYTEAFF. The CDR3 DNA reads as TGTGCCAGCAGCCAAGATTTGGGGTTCTACACTGAAGCTTTCTTT.

This clonotype showed up just a few times. The chain uses TRBV18 and TRBJ2-3, with D possibly matching TRBD2 (6 bases). The CDR3 extends over 15 amino acids. Trimming pared 0 bases from V and 2 bases from J, leaving 9 bases between. Per germline, CDR1 KGHSH and CDR2 LQKENI. The chain's CDR3 is CASSPPRGTTDTQYF. The CDR3, as DNA: TGTGCCAGCTCACCACCACGGGGGACCACAGATACGCAGTATTTT. Full variable domain (remainder filled in from reference TRBV18 and TRBJ2-3): NAGVMQNPRHLVRRRGQEARLRCSPMKGHSHVYWYRQLPEEGLKFMVYLQKENIIDESGMPKERFSAEFPKEGPSILRIQQVVRGDSAAYFCASSPPRGTTDTQYFGPGTRLTVL.

This clonotype occurred a few times. V and J are TRBV29-1 and TRBJ2-4; D gene ambiguous. V was clipped by 2 bases and J by 0 bases, with 11 bases between them. Looked up from germline, CDR1 is SQVTM and CDR2 is ANQGSEA. The CDR3 consists of 15 residues. The CDR3 is CSVEYDTTAKNIQYF. CDR3 sequence (DNA): TGCAGCGTTGAATATGACACGACAGCCAAAAACATTCAGTACTTC.

The chain uses TRBV20-1 and TRBJ1-2, with no clear D. V dropped 0 bases and J dropped 2 bases, with 7 bases sitting between them. Germline assignment: CDR1 DFQATT and CDR2 SNEGSKA (reference sequence). This CDR3 is 13 amino acids long. This CDR3 reads CSARDGKNYGYTF. The CDR3 nucleotides read TGCAGTGCTAGAGACGGGAAAAACTATGGCTACACCTTC.

This clonotype was seen ten or more times. The rearrangement links TRBV20-1 to TRBJ2-5; D is tentatively TRBD1 or TRBD2 (5 bases each). This CDR3 contains 10 residues. V was trimmed by 5 bases and J by 11 bases, leaving 12 bases between them. Germline V lookup: CDR1 DFQATT, CDR2 SNEGSKA (reference sequence). CDR3 protein: CSAPGRSQYF. CDR3 coding DNA: TGCAGTGCTCCGGGACGGTCACAGTACTTC.

This clonotype occurred a few times. The J gene is TRBJ2-3, the V gene TRBV7-8; the match to TRBD2 covers 11 bases. The V segment lost 2 bases and the J segment 8 bases; nucleotides outside the gene matches: 12. Germline CDR1 and CDR2: SGHVS and FQNEAQ. The CDR3 is 17 residues long. The CDR3 nucleotides read TGTGCCAGCAGCTTAATACTAGCGGGAGCCGTCACTGGTACGCAGTATTTT. As protein: CASSLILAGAVTGTQYF.

The rearrangement links TRBV11-3 to TRBJ1-1; TRBD1 aligns across 8 bases. The germline V gene encodes CDR1 SGHNT and CDR2 YENEEA. This CDR3 region has 13 residues. The J segment lost 6 bases and the V segment lost 4 bases, leaving 4 bases of the junction unmatched. CDR3 coding DNA: TGTGCCAGCAGCTCGACAGGGGTGGCTGAAGCTTTCTTT. Its protein is CASSSTGVAEAFF.

The chain couples TRBV19 to TRBJ2-1, with D possibly matching TRBD2 (5 bases). Germline V gives CDR1 LNHDA, CDR2 SQIVND (reference sequence). The CDR3 is made up of 14 amino acids. V lost 2 bases, J lost 2 bases, and 7 bases lay in between. This chain's CDR3 is CASSISGPYNEQFF. The CDR3 nucleotides are TGTGCCAGTAGTATAAGCGGCCCCTACAATGAGCAGTTCTTC.

This clonotype turned up a few times. V gene TRBV4-1 combines with J gene TRBJ1-1; D perhaps matches TRBD1 (5 bases). The CDR3 runs 14 residues. The germline gives CDR1 MGHRA, CDR2 YSYEKL. With 3 bases removed from V and 0 bases from J, the gap between germline ends came to 8 bases. The CDR3 region has the DNA TGCGCCAGCAGCCAGGGACGGGTGAACACTGAAGCTTTCTTT. This gives the protein CASSQGRVNTEAFF.

In its sample, this clonotype was seen many times. CDR3 coding DNA: TGCAGCGTTGGACAGTATTCCACTGAAGCTTTCTTT. Translation gives CSVGQYSTEAFF. The chain employs TRBV29-1 and TRBJ1-1; TRBD1 might be the D (5 bases). Germline CDR1 and CDR2: SQVTM and ANQGSEA. The CDR3 runs 12 residues. With 4 bases removed from V and 4 bases from J, the gap between germline ends came to 10 bases.

This clonotype was counted a few times. The genes are TRBV5-1 and TRBJ2-1, with 8 bases fitting TRBD1. CDR1 and CDR2 from the germline V gene are SGHRS and YFSETQ. The CDR3 has 14 amino acids. After removal of 2 bases from V and 7 bases from J, the junction contained 5 bases not matched to a gene. CDR3 coding DNA: TGCGCCAGCAGCTTTCGACAGGGGAGGAATGAGCAGTTCTTC. It codes for CASSFRQGRNEQFF. Looking up the rest from reference TRBV5-1 and TRBJ2-1 gives the full variable domain: KAGVTQTPRYLIKTRGQQVTLSCSPISGHRSVSWYQQTPGQGLQFLFEYFSETQRNKGNFPGRFSGRQFSNSRSEMNVSTLELGDSALYLCASSFRQGRNEQFFGPGTRLTVL.